This entry concerns a single T cell receptor (beta chain). The data were obtained in a study of blood T cell repertoires in COVID-19. Study summary: Sources were T cells, B-cell-depleted T cells, or PBMCs; the material itself was cDNA or gDNA.

Libraries were prepared by immunoSEQ multiplex PCR; TCRdb keeps only in-frame clonotypes and omits some of them. The data show around 250,000 clones, about 88% seen once. Clinical history as reported by participants underpinned cohort assignment. Symptom resolution, clearance, or two negative PCRs marked the recovered donors of Cohort 3. The V and J ends lost 2 bases and 5 bases respectively, with 6 bases between them. The CDR3 is 12 residues long. Germline V gene lookup returns CDR1 MDHEN and CDR2 SYDVKM. Material: PBMCs or T cells enriched from blood (not recorded which). This receptor was identified in a woman aged 45 to 65 who had recovered from COVID-19. This rearrangement joins TRBV28 to TRBJ1-2; no clear D. The CDR3 bases are TGTGCCAGCAGTTTAGGCGGATATGGCTACACCTTC. Encoded protein: CASSLGGYGYTF.